The rows below give T cell receptor beta chains drawn from one sample of a study of T cells in localized non-small cell lung cancer. Sequencing was performed with immunoSEQ multiplex PCR; in TCRdb, only in-frame clones are kept and a portion is missing. This table has some 1,900 clones, approximately 20% appearing once. This specimen consisted of normal lung tissue next to the tumor, obtained before any cancer treatment. These receptors were collected from a female donor older than 55 with stage I lung adenocarcinoma. Both conserved end residues are part of each CDR3. A D gene is named only where the DNA matches it firmly. Clone size is stated in some rows and not others, as once, few, many or a class when expanded.

size: -; D: TRBD1; V: TRBV11-3; J: TRBJ1-1; length: 16; DNA: TGTGCCAGCAGCTTGCCACGACAGGGGGGCTTCGCTGAAGCTTTCTTT; CDR3: CASSLPRQGGFAEAFF
size: -; D: -; V: TRBV10-2; J: TRBJ1-4; length: 13; DNA: TGCGCCAGCAGTGAGTCCTGGGGTGAAAAACTGTTTTTT; CDR3: CASSESWGEKLFF
size: -; D: TRBD2; V: TRBV18; J: TRBJ2-3; length: 17; DNA: TGTGCCAGCTCACCCCAACTAGCGGGAGGGTTCTCAGATACGCAGTATTTT; CDR3: CASSPQLAGGFSDTQYF
size: -; D: TRBD2; V: TRBV9; J: TRBJ2-1; length: 15; DNA: TGTGCCAGCAGCGTAGGAAGCGGGAGACACAATGAGCAGTTCTTC; CDR3: CASSVGSGRHNEQFF
size: few; D: TRBD1; V: TRBV9; J: TRBJ2-6; length: 14; DNA: TGTGCCAGTAGTACCGACCCCAGGGGGTTCGGACTGACTTTC; CDR3: CASSTDPRGFGLTF
size: few; D: TRBD1; V: TRBV9; J: TRBJ2-7; length: 14; DNA: TGTGCCAGCAGCGCGACAGGGACGGCATACGAGCAGTACTTC; CDR3: CASSATGTAYEQYF
size: -; D: -; V: TRBV18; J: TRBJ2-6; length: 17; DNA: TGTGCCAGCTCACTATTGGATGGGGGCGGTGGGGCCAACGTCCTGACTTTC; CDR3: CASSLLDGGGGANVLTF
size: -; D: TRBD2; V: TRBV28; J: TRBJ2-2; length: 15; DNA: TGTGCCAGCAGTGCCGCTAGCGGAAGCACCGGGGAGCTGTTTTTT; CDR3: CASSAASGSTGELFF
size: few; D: -; V: TRBV9; J: TRBJ1-1; length: 14; DNA: TGTGCCACGCGATTGGGGAGAATGAACACTGAAGCTTTCTTT; CDR3: CATRLGRMNTEAFF
size: medium-sized; D: -; V: TRBV9; J: TRBJ2-7; length: 16; DNA: TGTGCCAGCAGCGTAGCGGGGAACCCTGGCGCCTACGAGCAGTACTTC; CDR3: CASSVAGNPGAYEQYF
size: few; D: TRBD1; V: TRBV28; J: TRBJ1-5; length: 15; DNA: TGTGCCAGCAGTCTCCAGGGACAGCTCAATCAGCCCCAGCATTTT; CDR3: CASSLQGQLNQPQHF
size: few; D: -; V: TRBV1; J: TRBJ2-1; length: 13; DNA: TGCGCCAGCAGCCATGCAGGCTACAATGAGCAGTTCTTC; CDR3: CASSHAGYNEQFF
size: medium-sized; D: TRBD1; V: TRBV11-3; J: TRBJ2-7; length: 15; DNA: TGTGCCAGCAGCTTCTCAGACAGGGGGCGAGGCGAGCAGTACTTC; CDR3: CASSFSDRGRGEQYF
size: few; D: -; V: TRBV6-8; J: TRBJ1-1; length: 14; DNA: TGTGCCAGCAGTGTTCAGGAAGGGTACACTGAAGCTTTCTTT; CDR3: CASSVQEGYTEAFF
size: few; D: -; V: TRBV11-3; J: TRBJ2-2; length: 14; DNA: TGTGCCAGCAGCTTAGGGACTACCACCGGGGAGCTGTTTTTT; CDR3: CASSLGTTTGELFF
size: few; D: -; V: TRBV28; J: TRBJ1-2; length: 15; DNA: TGTGCCAGCAGTTTGACCGGGAAGGGGAGCTATGGCTACACCTTC; CDR3: CASSLTGKGSYGYTF
size: few; D: -; V: TRBV9; J: TRBJ2-5; length: 15; DNA: TGTGCCAGCAGCGTAGACCCCGGGCCGCAAGAGACCCAGTACTTC; CDR3: CASSVDPGPQETQYF
size: few; D: -; V: TRBV12-5; J: TRBJ1-2; length: 14; DNA: TGTGCCACCCGACAGCTTTATGATAACTATGGCTACACCTTC; CDR3: CATRQLYDNYGYTF
size: -; D: TRBD2; V: TRBV6-8; J: TRBJ2-3; length: 16; DNA: TGTGCCAGCAGGGACAGCGGGAGGGCCGTCACAGATACGCAGTATTTT; CDR3: CASRDSGRAVTDTQYF
size: -; D: TRBD1; V: TRBV18; J: TRBJ1-5; length: 15; DNA: TGTGCCAGCTCATCAGGGGGCGCCGGCAATCAGCCCCAGCATTTT; CDR3: CASSSGGAGNQPQHF
size: -; D: -; V: TRBV30; J: TRBJ2-2; length: 13; DNA: TGTGCCTGGAGGGGGCTGGGACCCGGGGAGCTGTTTTTT; CDR3: CAWRGLGPGELFF
size: few; D: -; V: TRBV6-8; J: TRBJ2-5; length: 15; DNA: TGTGCCAGCAGTTACTGGCCCCTCTCCGGAGAGACCCAGTACTTC; CDR3: CASSYWPLSGETQYF
size: few; D: -; V: TRBV28; J: TRBJ1-2; length: 15; DNA: TGTGCCAGCAGGACAACAGGGTTTTTAGACTATGGCTACACCTTC; CDR3: CASRTTGFLDYGYTF
size: -; D: TRBD1; V: TRBV6-8; J: TRBJ1-2; length: 13; DNA: TGTGCCAGCAGCCGAGACAGGGACTATGGCTACACCTTC; CDR3: CASSRDRDYGYTF
size: -; D: -; V: TRBV29-1; J: TRBJ1-2; length: 12; DNA: TGCAGCGTTGAAGGGGCGGGTAATGGCTACACCTTC; CDR3: CSVEGAGNGYTF